This T cell receptor (beta chain) was sequenced during a study of OX40 agonist ivuxolimab in advanced cancers. Study information: With ivuxolimab, an agonistic anti-OX40 (CD134) antibody, patients were treated. The dose-escalation group included hepatocellular carcinoma, melanoma, renal cell carcinoma and head and neck cancer.

The assay was immunoSEQ multiplex PCR, and TCRdb's table has in-frame clones only and misses some. The table shows 25,000 to 35,000 clones, with 65% to 85% occurring only once. V lost 0 bases to trimming and J lost 3 bases, with 12 bases between them. Germline V CDR1 and CDR2: SGDLS, YYNGEE. The CDR3 length is 15 residues. The V call is TRBV9, the J call TRBJ1-1; possibly TRBD1 for D (6 bases). This clonotype originated in an adult with an advanced solid tumor such as melanoma, head and neck, liver or kidney cancer. Material: CD4+ or CD8+ T cells sorted from blood, obtained in a trial of the OX40 agonist ivuxolimab. The CDR3 DNA follows: TGTGCCAGCAGCGTAGAACCAGGGGAGTACACTGAAGCTTTCTTT. It yields the protein CASSVEPGEYTEAFF.